These 18 T cell receptor beta chains were all obtained from the same sample, sequenced in a study of T cells in Graves' hyperthyroidism and ophthalmopathy. From RNA transcripts, TCR beta CDR3 regions were amplified. Initially, a first-round RT-PCR of the TCR CDR3 employed the HTBI primer set. Each CDR3 protein gets one entry after TCRdb re-called the multiplex PCR reads with MiXCR. The sample holds around 610,000 distinct CDR3 sequences, about 15% seen once. Sequencing was done on a sample of blood. Every receptor here comes from a woman aged 40 to 50 with Graves' ophthalmopathy.

The V call is TRBV5-1, the J call TRBJ2-7, with 10 bases fitting TRBD2. CDR3 length equals 15 residues. Germline values: CDR1 SGHRS, CDR2 YFSETQ. J lost 5 bases, V lost 4 bases, and 9 bases had no gene match. The CDR3, as DNA: TGCGCCAGCAGCCCGGGGGGGCTAGCGGGAGACGAGCAGTACTTC. Its protein is CASSPGGLAGDEQYF.

The sample holds many counts of this clonotype. The J gene is TRBJ1-1, the V gene TRBV29-1; no reliable D call. The CDR3 totals 11 residues. The germline V and J ends were trimmed by 5 bases and 2 bases, with 6 bases remaining between them. CDR1 and CDR2 from the germline V gene are SQVTM and ANQGSEA. The DNA for the CDR3 is TGCAGCGTTTCCAAAAACACTGAAGCTTTCTTT. Translated, it gives CSVSKNTEAFF.

This clonotype was found many times. This chain uses TRBV6-2 or TRBV6-3 with TRBJ1-1; 7 bases are shared with TRBD1. The V gene's germline CDR1 is MNHEY and CDR2 SVGEGT. Trimming took 2 bases from V and 6 from J; bases not matched to a gene: 3. The CDR3 length is 13 residues. CDR3 residues: CASSYRGQSEAFF. The CDR3 bases are TGTGCCAGCAGTTACCGGGGACAGTCTGAAGCTTTCTTT.

This clonotype has at least ten counts. The V gene is TRBV27, the J gene TRBJ2-7, with D possibly being TRBD1 (6 bases). The V end was cut by 4 bases, the J end by 5 bases, with 18 bases between. The CDR3 contains 15 residues. Germline CDR1 MNHEY, CDR2 SMNVEV (reference sequence). Here the CDR3 reads CASSSLQGIGDEQYF. CDR3 DNA sequence: TGTGCCAGCAGTTCCCTACAGGGAATCGGCGACGAGCAGTACTTC.

At least ten counts were recorded for this clonotype. The CDR3 spells CASGLPPPTDGAFF. As DNA, the CDR3 is TGTGCTAGTGGTTTGCCCCCTCCCACTGATGGAGCTTTCTTT. The V and J genes are TRBV12-5 and TRBJ1-1, with D uncertain. The CDR3 sequence is 14 residues long. Germline V gene lookup returns CDR1 LGHNT and CDR2 FRNRAP. V was trimmed by 2 bases and J by 10 bases, leaving 17 bases between them.

This clonotype was observed at least ten times. This chain connects TRBV6-5 to TRBJ1-2, with D maybe TRBD1 (6 bases). V lost 5 bases, J lost 3 bases, and 13 bases lay in between. This CDR3 region has 14 residues. Per germline, CDR1 MNHEY and CDR2 SVGAGI. CDR3: CASSIDRMYYGYTF. The CDR3 DNA is TGTGCCAGCAGTATCGACAGGATGTACTATGGCTACACCTTC.

The rearrangement uses TRBV2 and TRBJ2-2; 7 nucleotides line up with TRBD2. The CDR3 spans 15 residues. Germline loops: CDR1 SNHLY, CDR2 FYNNEI. V lost 6 bases, J lost 5 bases, and 9 bases stayed unmatched. CDR3 protein: CASRNRGVSTGELFF. CDR3 nucleotide sequence: TGTGCCAGCAGGAATCGGGGGGTCTCAACCGGGGAGCTGTTTTTT.

This clonotype was counted at least ten times. The genes are TRBV7-9 and TRBJ2-7; D is unresolved. The V end lost 3 bases, the J end lost 4 bases, and 7 bases lay between the germline ends. Germline V gene data show CDR1 as SEHNR and CDR2 as FQNEAQ (reference sequence). CDR3 length equals 12 residues. CDR3 bases: TGTGCCAGCAGCTTTTGGCCGTACGAGCAGTACTTC. It encodes CASSFWPYEQYF.

Ten or more counts support this clonotype. The chain combines TRBV19 with TRBJ2-4; TRBD1 agrees at 7 bases. V trimming: 4 bases; J trimming: 0 bases; junction bases outside the gene matches: 12. This CDR3 spans 18 amino acids. CDR1 and CDR2 from the germline V gene are LNHDA and SQIVND (reference sequence). DNA of the CDR3: TGTGCCAGTAGTACCGGACAGGTCATCCCTTTAGCCAAAAACATTCAGTACTTC. Translation gives CASSTGQVIPLAKNIQYF.

This chain links TRBV29-1 with TRBJ1-2; TRBD1 agrees at 7 bases. This CDR3 has 15 residues. The V segment lost 3 bases and the J segment 1 base; nucleotides outside the gene matches: 8. The germline V gene has CDR1 SQVTM and CDR2 ANQGSEA. CDR3 DNA sequence: TGCAGCGTTGATGACGGGACAGATTATAACTATGGCTACACCTTC. This sequence encodes CSVDDGTDYNYGYTF.

This clonotype was detected a few times. The chain employs TRBV9 and TRBJ2-5, with 14 bases matching TRBD2. Trimming removed 4 bases from V and 2 bases from J; junction bases left unmatched: 7. Germline V gene lookup returns CDR1 SGDLS and CDR2 YYNGEE. The CDR3 runs 17 residues. Here the CDR3 reads CASSPRLAGGGQETQYF. CDR3 nucleotides: TGTGCCAGCAGCCCAAGACTAGCGGGAGGGGGACAAGAGACCCAGTACTTC.

At least ten counts were recorded for this clonotype. The chain uses TRBV5-1 and TRBJ1-2; TRBD1 matches 12 bases. The CDR3 has 14 residues. The V and J ends lost 4 bases and 6 bases, in that order; junction bases with no gene match: 4. CDR1 is SGHRS and CDR2 is YFSETQ in the germline V gene. CDR3 protein: CASSAGTGGDGYTF. The CDR3 DNA follows: TGCGCCAGCAGCGCGGGGACAGGGGGCGATGGCTACACCTTC.

In its sample, this clonotype was seen many times. The rearrangement joins TRBV7-3 to TRBJ2-5; 8 bases agree with TRBD2. CDR3 length: 15 amino acids. J lost 4 bases, V lost 2 bases, and 6 bases had no gene match. Germline CDR1 is SGHTA and CDR2 is FQGTGA. The CDR3 here is CASSLATGGAETQYF. The CDR3 DNA follows: TGTGCCAGCAGCTTAGCGACCGGGGGGGCAGAGACCCAGTACTTC.

This clonotype was observed many times. The J gene is TRBJ2-7, the V gene TRBV28; 8 nucleotides line up with TRBD2. Trimming at V came to 4 bases and at J to 3 bases, leaving 5 bases not matched to a gene. Germline V gene sequence: CDR1 MDHEN, CDR2 SYDVKM. The CDR3 totals 14 residues. For the CDR3, the DNA is TGTGCCAGCAGTTCCCCGGGAGGGGGCTACGAGCAGTACTTC. Translating gives CASSSPGGGYEQYF.

This rearrangement joins TRBV3-1 to TRBJ2-2; possible D gene TRBD2, 5 bases. This CDR3 is 15 amino acids long. Germline assignment: CDR1 LGHDT and CDR2 YNNKEL (reference sequence). V lost 0 bases, J lost 5 bases, and 10 bases lay in between. The CDR3 loop reads CASSQDGRETGELFF. CDR3 bases: TGTGCCAGCAGCCAAGACGGAAGGGAGACCGGGGAGCTGTTTTTT.

The rearrangement joins TRBV11-2 to TRBJ1-1; perhaps TRBD1 as D (6 bases). The germline CDR1 and CDR2 sequences are SGHAT and FQNNGV. The CDR3 totals 17 residues. Trimming shortened V by 5 bases and J by 0 bases, and 19 bases separated the two germline ends. The CDR3 region is CASSGQWGLPMNTEAFF. CDR3 nucleotides: TGTGCCAGCAGCGGCCAATGGGGGCTCCCCATGAACACTGAAGCTTTCTTT.

This clonotype showed up just a few times. The CDR3 protein is CAWRRKGTNEQYF. CDR3 nucleotides: TGTGCCTGGAGAAGGAAGGGAACTAACGAGCAGTACTTC. The chain links TRBV30 to TRBJ2-7; D is ambiguous. CDR3 size: 13 residues. Germline CDR1 and CDR2: GTSNPN and SVGIG (reference sequence). V gave up 3 bases and J gave up 5 bases, with 14 bases separating them.

This chain uses TRBV20-1 with TRBJ1-6; D is unclear. Germline V CDR1 and CDR2: DFQATT, SNEGSKA (reference sequence). V lost 6 bases and J 7 bases, leaving 10 bases between the germline ends. The CDR3 loop spans 12 amino acids. Written as DNA, the CDR3 is TGCAGTGCCGTCGCGGGGAATTCACCCCTCCACTTT. This encodes CSAVAGNSPLHF.